This record covers a single T cell receptor (beta chain). This record comes from a study of cytomegalovirus exposure and HLA in healthy donors. Primers: 60 Vbeta forward and 13 Jbeta reverse. Only in-frame clones appear in the TCRdb table, and some are missing; sequencing was by immunoSEQ multiplex PCR. The sample contains 110,000 to 150,000 clones, 80% to 90% of which appear only once. Germline V gene lookup returns CDR1 SGDLS and CDR2 YYNGEE. The CDR3 is 14 residues long. V lost 4 bases and J lost 3; bases outside the gene matches: 4. This receptor was obtained from a woman in her forties in good health and CMV-seropositive. The source material was PBMCs. The chain has TRBV9 and TRBJ1-1, with 9 bases fitting TRBD1. The CDR3 DNA is TGTGCCAGCAGCCGACAGGGGGGGTACACTGAAGCTTTCTTT. It translates to CASSRQGGYTEAFF.